This T cell receptor (beta chain) was retrieved from a study of blood T cell repertoires in COVID-19. Study background: From T cells, B-cell-depleted T cells, or PBMCs came the material, which was cDNA or gDNA.

Sequenced by immunoSEQ multiplex PCR; TCRdb stores in-frame clones only, minus some. The table lists 200,000 to 300,000 clones, around 89% of them singletons. CDR3 length: 15 residues. Germline values: CDR1 LGHNA, CDR2 YNFKEQ. About this clone itself: One junction end does not reproduce the germline sequence, and a read error may be involved.

Participants came from about 23 US areas, aged roughly 18 to 95 years. Input material: PBMCs or T cells enriched from blood (not recorded which). The TCR comes from a woman aged 25-40 years who had recovered from COVID-19. The chain carries TRBV4-2 and TRBJ1-6; 7 nucleotides agree with TRBD1. The CDR3 loop is CASTQGGQSYSPLHF. The CDR3 bases are TGTGCCAGCACCCAAGGGGGACAGTCCTATTCACCCCTCCACTTT.